Below are 14 T cell receptor beta chains sequenced from a single sample in a study of OX40 agonist ivuxolimab in advanced cancers. Some clones are missing from TCRdb's copy, which holds only in-frame ones; the method was immunoSEQ multiplex PCR. The sample records more than 55,000 clones, around nine tenths being singletons. Material: CD4+ or CD8+ T cells sorted from blood, obtained in a trial of the OX40 agonist ivuxolimab. These receptors originate from an adult with an advanced solid tumor such as melanoma, head and neck, liver or kidney cancer.

This sequence joins TRBV5-4 and TRBJ2-1; D is perhaps TRBD2 (5 bases). CDR1 and CDR2 (germline): SGHNT, YYREEE (reference sequence). The CDR3 loop spans 16 amino acids. Trimming stripped 6 bases from V and 0 bases from J, with 16 bases between. CDR3 in DNA: TGTGCCAGCACCCGAGGGAAAGGCATCTCCTACAATGAGCAGTTCTTC. This sequence encodes CASTRGKGISYNEQFF. Variable domain in full (rest from reference TRBV5-4 and TRBJ2-1): ETGVTQSPTHLIKTRGQQVTLRCSSQSGHNTVSWYQQALGQGPQFIFQYYREEENGRGNFPPRFSGLQFPNYSSELNVNALELDDSALYLCASTRGKGISYNEQFFGPGTRLTVL.

This chain uses TRBV11-2 with TRBJ2-5; D is unresolved. CDR1 SGHAT and CDR2 FQNNGV come from the germline V gene. V lost 2 bases, J lost 8 bases, and 15 bases lay in between. The CDR3 totals 14 residues. CDR3 DNA: TGTGCCAGCAGCTTAACGCTGGGGTTGGCCACCCAGTACTTC. Translated, it gives CASSLTLGLATQYF.

This chain uses TRBV11-3 with TRBJ2-7, with D perhaps matching TRBD1 or TRBD2 (5 bases each). The germline gives CDR1 SGHNT, CDR2 YENEEA. This CDR3 is 17 amino acids long. With 4 bases removed from V and 3 bases from J, the gap between germline ends came to 22 bases. The CDR3 DNA reads as TGTGCCAGCAGCTCCGGGGCGGGTCTTCTCAAAGGCTACGAGCAGTACTTC. Residues: CASSSGAGLLKGYEQYF.

The V and J genes are TRBV7-9 and TRBJ2-5; D perhaps matches TRBD1 (6 bases). Germline CDR1 is SEHNR and CDR2 is FQNEAQ (reference sequence). This CDR3 contains 14 residues. V shed 0 bases and J shed 5 bases, with 10 bases lying between them. In DNA form, the CDR3 reads TGTGCCAGCAGCTTAGCGTCAGGGGTGGAGACCCAGTACTTC. As protein: CASSLASGVETQYF.

This clone was seen a handful of times. The chain employs TRBV7-6 and TRBJ2-2; D is possibly TRBD2 (5 bases). The germline V gene has CDR1 SGHVS and CDR2 FNYEAQ. The length of the CDR3 is 14 residues. V was pared by 0 bases and J by 7 bases, with 9 bases between. The CDR3 region is CASSLAVAGGELFF. The CDR3 coding sequence is TGTGCCAGCAGCTTAGCTGTTGCGGGCGGGGAGCTGTTTTTT.

The rearrangement links TRBV5-8 to TRBJ2-3; 9 nucleotides agree with TRBD2. This CDR3 spans 13 amino acids. V lost 5 bases to trimming and J lost 6 bases; unmatched junction nucleotides: 4. The germline V gene has CDR1 SGHTS and CDR2 YDEGEE. In DNA form, the CDR3 reads TGTGCCAGCAGTCGCGGGAGGGCCGATACGCAGTATTTT. This encodes CASSRGRADTQYF.

The genes are TRBV29-1 and TRBJ1-2; D gene unclear. The CDR3 is made up of 13 amino acids. V lost 5 bases and J 3 bases, leaving 13 bases between the germline ends. CDR1 and CDR2 (germline): SQVTM, ANQGSEA. The CDR3 region is CSVSTSTHYGYTF. The CDR3 DNA is TGCAGCGTTTCCACCTCGACACACTATGGCTACACCTTC.

The rearrangement links TRBV21-1 to TRBJ1-5; TRBD1, the D gene given by the table, was not confirmed from the DNA. TRBV21-1 is annotated as a pseudogene. This CDR3 is built from 18 residues. The CDR3 is CASSKPEGAGGRGQPQHF. CDR3 nucleotide sequence: TGTGCCAGCAGCAAACCAGAGGGGGCAGGCGGAAGAGGGCAGCCCCAGCATTTT.

About this clone itself: The junction departs from the called germline gene at one end, perhaps through a read error. This chain uses TRBV7-7 with TRBJ2-7, with a weak D call TRBD1 (5 bases). The CDR3 contains 13 residues. In germline, CDR1 is SSHAT, CDR2 FNYEAQ (reference sequence). The CDR3 sequence is CASSPGWSDEQYF. The DNA of the CDR3 is TGTGCTAGCAGCCCAGGGTGGAGCGACGAGCAGTACTTC.

This clone was counted only a few times. This chain connects TRBV10-3 to TRBJ2-7; 13 bases are shared with TRBD2. Unmatched junction bases numbered 11, after V lost 4 bases and J lost 5 bases. CDR1 ENHRY and CDR2 SYGVKD come from the germline V gene. This CDR3 region has 17 residues. CDR3 loop: CAISVGLAGAGLDEQYF. CDR3 nucleotides: TGTGCCATCAGTGTAGGACTAGCGGGAGCAGGGCTGGACGAGCAGTACTTC.

The genes are TRBV11-3 and TRBJ2-7, with 10 nucleotides matching TRBD2. The CDR3 extends over 16 amino acids. The trim removed 5 bases at V and 0 bases at J, leaving 7 bases unmatched. Germline V gives CDR1 SGHNT, CDR2 YENEEA. The CDR3, as DNA: TGTGCCAGCAGCCCCAAGACTAGCGGGTTCTCCTACGAGCAGTACTTC. It specifies CASSPKTSGFSYEQYF.

The chain uses TRBV6-5 and TRBJ2-2; D is possibly TRBD1 (5 bases). The germline V and J ends were trimmed by 5 bases and 7 bases, with 8 bases remaining between them. The CDR3 loop spans 12 amino acids. The germline gives CDR1 MNHEY, CDR2 SVGAGI. The CDR3 loop reads CASSTDSGELFF. CDR3 coding DNA: TGTGCCAGCAGTACCGACAGCGGGGAGCTGTTTTTT.

This clone has just one count. The chain joins TRBV7-9 to TRBJ2-5; D is possibly TRBD1 (5 bases). CDR3 length equals 14 residues. Trimming left V 5 bases short and J 1 base short, with 11 bases between. Germline V CDR1 and CDR2: SEHNR, FQNEAQ (reference sequence). The CDR3 sequence: CASSPGKPQETQYF. The CDR3 DNA reads TGTGCCAGCAGCCCAGGGAAGCCCCAAGAGACCCAGTACTTC.

This clone was counted once. The V call is TRBV28, the J call TRBJ1-1; weak D call: TRBD1 (6 bases). The CDR3 spans 12 residues. The germline gives CDR1 MDHEN, CDR2 SYDVKM. Trimming pared 11 bases from V and 4 bases from J, leaving 14 bases between. CDR3 DNA sequence: TGTGCCGCCCAGGGGCCCGGCACTGAAGCTTTCTTT. This translates into CAAQGPGTEAFF. The full variable domain, in which reference TRBV28 and TRBJ1-1 provide the parts outside the CDR3, is DVKVTQSSRYLVKRTGEKVFLECVQDMDHENMFWYRQDPGLGLRLIYFSYDVKMKEKGDIPEGYSVSREKKERFSLILESASTNQTSMYLCAAQGPGTEAFFGQGTRLTVV.